This T cell receptor beta chain was identified in a study of sequential checkpoint blockade in melanoma. Study results and limitations: Pretreatment TIL clonality tracked with response in the nivolumab-first arm.

This clone was found many times. Its antigen remains unknown. V shed 5 bases, J shed 8 bases, and the junction held 6 bases outside the gene matches. CDR1 is MNHGY and CDR2 is SAAAGT in the germline V gene. CDR3 length: 14 residues. Treatment meaning: randomized to nivolumab then ipilimumab (arm A) or the reverse (arm B). Sequencing used immunoSEQ multiplex PCR; TCRdb keeps in-frame clones, though not all of them. Among just over 6,000 clones, 20% to 25% were seen once, and the ten largest hold about 15%. This receptor was obtained from a human donor with melanoma. This chain uses TRBV6-8 with TRBJ1-2; the match to TRBD1 covers 12 bases. This specimen was tumor tissue (inferred from file names), taken from a patient given nivolumab and ipilimumab in sequence. The CDR3 is CASSPGTGGVGYTF. CDR3 DNA sequence: TGTGCCAGCAGTCCAGGGACAGGGGGCGTGGGCTACACCTTC.